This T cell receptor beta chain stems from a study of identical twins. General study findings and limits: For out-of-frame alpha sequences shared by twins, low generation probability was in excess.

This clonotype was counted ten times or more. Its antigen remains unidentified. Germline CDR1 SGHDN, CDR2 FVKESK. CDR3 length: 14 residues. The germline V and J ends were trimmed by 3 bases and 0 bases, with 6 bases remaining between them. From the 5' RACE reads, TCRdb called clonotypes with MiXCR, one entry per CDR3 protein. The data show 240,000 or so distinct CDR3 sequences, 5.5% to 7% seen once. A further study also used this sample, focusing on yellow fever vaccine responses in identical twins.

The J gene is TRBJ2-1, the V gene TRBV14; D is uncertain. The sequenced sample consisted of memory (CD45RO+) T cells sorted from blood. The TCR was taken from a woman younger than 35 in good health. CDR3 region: CASSQGYSYNEQFF. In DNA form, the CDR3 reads TGTGCCAGCAGCCAGGGCTACTCCTACAATGAGCAGTTCTTC.